This T cell receptor beta chain was sequenced for a study of shared clonotypes between healthy human individuals. On the study more broadly: The cohort comprised a couple of women and three men. Their ages spanned 18 to 49 years. A donor's plate count was three for CD4 naive and three for CD4 memory; CD8 naive had two and CD8 memory one.

Terminally differentiated effector memory CD45RA+ cells were left out of the naive CD8 fraction, which was CD45RO-negative and positively selected for CCR7. General study results and limits: Measured sharing among donors was expected to vary with sequencing depth. In general, naive subsets displayed greater estimated richness than memory subsets did.

TCRdb keeps only in-frame clones here, not all; method: immunoSEQ multiplex PCR. This table holds about 680,000 clones, about 92% found once. V shed 2 bases, J shed 1 base, and the junction held 8 bases outside the gene matches. Germline V gene sequence: CDR1 SGDLS, CDR2 YYNGEE. The CDR3 extends over 17 amino acids. As concerns this clone: Antigen unknown.

The specimen was naive CD8+ T cells sorted from blood. The V and J genes are TRBV9 and TRBJ2-5; TRBD2 matches at 10 bases. This TCR derives from a man aged 25-45 years in good health. The CDR3 loop reads CASSVTSRLAGQETQYF. The CDR3 DNA is TGTGCCAGCAGCGTCACGTCGCGACTAGCGGGCCAAGAGACCCAGTACTTC.